Shown below are 24 T cell receptor beta chains from a single sample sequenced in a study of T cell responses to AZD1222 COVID-19 vaccine. This table comes from immunoSEQ multiplex PCR, and its TCRdb copy is limited to in-frame clones, with some not included. The sample yields over 150,000 clones, just over 90% seen once. Sequencing was performed on peripheral blood, taken on day 0 of MenACWY control vaccination. These receptors were obtained from an adult in good health.

V usage is TRBV2 and J usage is TRBJ1-4; no reliable D call. There are 14 residues in the CDR3. Germline CDR1 and CDR2: SNHLY and FYNNEI. Trimming took off 8 bases at V and 0 bases at J, with 10 bases between the two ends. This CDR3 reads CASLSTTTNEKLFF. CDR3 DNA: TGTGCCAGCCTCTCGACAACAACTAATGAAAAACTGTTTTTT.

CDR3 in DNA: TGTGCCAGCAGCTTACAGGGGGCGGACAATGAGCAGTTCTTC. This sequence encodes CASSLQGADNEQFF. The chain links TRBV9 to TRBJ2-1, with 9 bases fitting TRBD1. This CDR3 comprises 14 residues. Germline V gives CDR1 SGDLS, CDR2 YYNGEE. V lost 4 bases to trimming and J lost 5 bases; unmatched junction nucleotides: 4.

The rearrangement uses TRBV19 and TRBJ1-2; D gene unclear. Germline V lookup: CDR1 LNHDA, CDR2 SQIVND (reference sequence). The CDR3 is 13 residues long. Trimming took 7 bases from V and 7 from J, leaving 16 bases between them. The CDR3 DNA reads TGTGCCAGTACCAACGGTCAGGTCCTTGGCTACACCTTC. The encoded protein is CASTNGQVLGYTF.

Notes on this clone: The junction and the germline gene differ at one end; a read error may be behind it. The V gene is TRBV12-3 or TRBV12-4, the J gene TRBJ2-7; TRBD2 agrees at 10 bases. This CDR3 comprises 12 residues. The CDR3 sequence is CASSLIGLAEVF. The CDR3 region has the DNA TGTGCCAGCAGTTTGATCGGACTAGCGGAGGTCTTC.

This chain links TRBV19 with TRBJ2-7; 10 bases fit TRBD1. Losses at the gene ends were 3 bases for V and 6 bases for J; bases not matched to a gene: 11. The CDR3 length is 16 residues. Germline V gene lookup returns CDR1 LNHDA and CDR2 SQIVND (reference sequence). CDR3 protein: CASSISVTGGWGEQYF. The CDR3 DNA sequence: TGTGCCAGTAGTATTTCCGTGACAGGGGGCTGGGGCGAGCAGTACTTC.

V usage is TRBV28 and J usage is TRBJ1-4; D ambiguous. CDR1 is MDHEN, CDR2 SYDVKM, per germline. V lost 8 bases and J 5 bases, leaving 6 bases between the germline ends. The CDR3 has 11 residues. Here the CDR3 DNA reads TGTGCCAGCGGTGAAAATGAAAAACTGTTTTTT. Translation: CASGENEKLFF.

The CDR3 DNA reads as TGTGCCAGCAGGCGGGGACAGGGGGGTACTGAAGCTTTCTTT. Amino acid sequence: CASRRGQGGTEAFF. This chain joins TRBV5-6 and TRBJ1-1; 11 nucleotides agree with TRBD1. Germline V gene data show CDR1 as SGHDT and CDR2 as YYEEEE. CDR3 length: 14 amino acids. The V and J ends lost 5 bases and 5 bases, in that order; junction bases with no gene match: 5.

The V gene is TRBV27, the J gene TRBJ1-2; 9 bases match TRBD1. The CDR3 is 13 residues long. The germline CDR1 and CDR2 sequences are MNHEY and SMNVEV (reference sequence). With 6 bases clipped from V and 6 bases from J, the junction kept 5 bases outside the gene matches. CDR3 DNA: TGTGCCAGCAGCGCGGGACAGGGAAATGGCTACACCTTC. It specifies CASSAGQGNGYTF.

V and J are TRBV5-1 and TRBJ1-3; 9 bases map to TRBD1. Germline V CDR1 and CDR2: SGHRS, YFSETQ. Trimming cost V 3 bases and J 0 bases; bases outside gene matches: 4. CDR3 length equals 16 residues. Here the CDR3 DNA reads TGCGCCAGCAGCTGGACAGGGGTGAGCTCTGGAAACACCATATATTTT. It codes for CASSWTGVSSGNTIYF.

The chain is built from TRBV10-3 and TRBJ1-2, with 7 nucleotides matching TRBD1. CDR3 length: 14 amino acids. Germline V gene sequence: CDR1 ENHRY, CDR2 SYGVKD. V trimming: 4 bases; J trimming: 2 bases; junction bases outside the gene matches: 4. The CDR3 spells CAISGQGVNYGYTF. DNA for the CDR3: TGTGCCATCAGTGGACAGGGTGTGAACTATGGCTACACCTTC.

As to this clone: Sequence at one end of the junction differs from germline and may be a read error. The CDR3 DNA reads as TGTGCCACCAGCAGAGGTGGGGGGCCACACTTC. This translates into CATSRGGGPHF. This chain uses TRBV15 with TRBJ1-2; a possible D gene is TRBD1 (6 bases). This CDR3 has 11 amino acids. Germline V gene data show CDR1 as LNHNV and CDR2 as YYDKDF (reference sequence).

The rearrangement joins TRBV7-8 to TRBJ2-5; D gene uncertain. The length of the CDR3 is 12 residues. Deletions cut 5 bases from V and 9 bases from J, with 13 bases between. Germline CDR1 is SGHVS and CDR2 is FQNEAQ. In DNA form, the CDR3 reads TGTGCCAGCAGCCCGTCCGGACGGGCCCAGTACTTC. Protein product: CASSPSGRAQYF.

In its sample, this clone was seen once. This CDR3 reads CASRINLGQEAFF. CDR3 DNA sequence: TGTGCCAGCAGGATAAACCTGGGGCAGGAAGCTTTCTTT. The chain carries TRBV27 and TRBJ1-1, with a weak D call TRBD1 (5 bases). Deletions cut 6 bases from V and 8 bases from J, with 16 bases between. This CDR3 comprises 13 residues. Germline assignment: CDR1 MNHEY and CDR2 SMNVEV (reference sequence).

Here the CDR3 DNA reads TGTGCCAGCAGCTCCCCCCTAGAACACACAGATACGCAGTATTTT. Its translation: CASSSPLEHTDTQYF. The chain joins TRBV9 to TRBJ2-3; D uncertain. V gave up 4 bases and J gave up 2 bases, with 14 bases separating them. The CDR3 extends over 15 amino acids. The germline gives CDR1 SGDLS, CDR2 YYNGEE. The full variable domain, in which reference TRBV9 and TRBJ2-3 provide the parts outside the CDR3, is DSGVTQTPKHLITATGQRVTLRCSPRSGDLSVYWYQQSLDQGLQFLIQYYNGEERAKGNILERFSAQQFPDLHSELNLSSLELGDSALYFCASSSPLEHTDTQYFGPGTRLTVL.

The gene calls are TRBV27 and TRBJ1-2; D is perhaps TRBD1 (5 bases). The germline V gene encodes CDR1 MNHEY and CDR2 SMNVEV (reference sequence). Trimming cost V 3 bases and J 4 bases, with 18 bases left between them. This CDR3 comprises 16 residues. In DNA, the CDR3 is TGTGCCAGCAGTTTCACCTCCGGGGCGCCTTCCTATGGCTACACCTTC. It is translated as CASSFTSGAPSYGYTF.

This chain connects TRBV27 to TRBJ2-5, with D possibly matching TRBD1 (6 bases). The V end was cut by 4 bases, the J end by 7 bases, with 7 bases between. CDR1 and CDR2 from the germline V gene are MNHEY and SMNVEV (reference sequence). This CDR3 comprises 11 residues. The CDR3 nucleotides read TGTGCCAGCAGTTCCAGGGGGACCCAGTACTTC. Encoded protein: CASSSRGTQYF.

The chain is built from TRBV27 and TRBJ1-2; no firm D call. The germline V and J ends were trimmed by 4 bases and 6 bases, with 9 bases remaining between them. This CDR3 has 12 amino acids. In germline, CDR1 is MNHEY, CDR2 SMNVEV (reference sequence). The CDR3 reads CASSSGGHGYTF. The CDR3 DNA sequence: TGTGCCAGCAGTTCCGGAGGGCATGGCTACACCTTC.

The chain uses TRBV3-1 (or the pseudogene TRBV3-2) and TRBJ2-7; tentative D call: TRBD1 (6 bases). With 2 bases removed from V and 2 bases from J, the gap between germline ends came to 10 bases. The CDR3 runs to 14 residues. Germline loops: CDR1 LGHDT, CDR2 YNNKEL (reference sequence). In DNA, the CDR3 is TGTGCCAGCAGCCAATACGGACAGACCTACGAGCAGTACTTC. Protein product: CASSQYGQTYEQYF.

The chain employs TRBV7-3 and TRBJ2-1, with D perhaps TRBD2 (5 bases). Trimming stripped 3 bases from V and 3 bases from J, with 12 bases between. Germline loops: CDR1 SGHTA, CDR2 FQGTGA. The CDR3 has 15 residues. This CDR3 is CASSLTSGVYNEQFF. CDR3 nucleotide sequence: TGTGCCAGCAGCTTGACAAGCGGAGTCTACAATGAGCAGTTCTTC.

The chain has TRBV25-1 and TRBJ2-3; D perhaps matches TRBD1 (6 bases). Germline V gives CDR1 MGHDK, CDR2 SYGVNS. With 7 bases removed from V and 3 bases from J, the gap between germline ends came to 11 bases. The CDR3 is made up of 13 amino acids. CDR3 region: CASNRQVTDTQYF. The CDR3 DNA reads as TGTGCCAGCAATAGACAGGTTACAGATACGCAGTATTTT.

The V and J genes are TRBV19 and TRBJ2-5; 11 positions match TRBD2. Trimming removed 3 bases from V and 5 bases from J; junction bases left unmatched: 11. CDR3 size: 17 residues. Per germline, CDR1 LNHDA and CDR2 SQIVND (reference sequence). CDR3 loop: CASSMLAGGSRGETQYF. DNA for the CDR3: TGTGCCAGTAGTATGCTAGCGGGAGGTTCCCGAGGGGAGACCCAGTACTTC.

The chain links TRBV3-1 (or the pseudogene TRBV3-2) to TRBJ2-3; D possibly corresponds to TRBD1 (6 bases). In germline, CDR1 is LGHDT, CDR2 YNNKEL (reference sequence). Trimming left V 2 bases short and J 4 bases short, with 13 bases between. The CDR3 extends over 15 amino acids. The CDR3 DNA sequence: TGTGCCAGCAGCCAACCGCAGGGGTCGGCAGATACGCAGTATTTT. Protein product: CASSQPQGSADTQYF.

The rearrangement uses TRBV28 and TRBJ1-5; D perhaps matches TRBD1 (5 bases). Germline loops: CDR1 MDHEN, CDR2 SYDVKM. With 11 bases removed from V and 0 bases from J, the gap between germline ends came to 11 bases. The CDR3 runs 13 residues. CDR3 nucleotide sequence: TGTGCCTCCCAGACAGTTAGCAATCAGCCCCAGCATTTT. This sequence encodes CASQTVSNQPQHF.

The chain is built from TRBV19 and TRBJ2-1; TRBD2 is a possible D gene (6 bases). This CDR3 comprises 13 residues. The ends were cut back, 7 bases at V and 5 bases at J, with 12 bases in the middle. The germline CDR1 and CDR2 sequences are LNHDA and SQIVND (reference sequence). CDR3 sequence (DNA): TGTGCCAGTACGCGGGGCCAAGACAATGAGCAGTTCTTC. It translates to CASTRGQDNEQFF.